The 4 T cell receptor beta chains given below trace back to one sample, sequenced in a study of blood T cell repertoires in COVID-19. Profiling relied on immunoSEQ multiplex PCR, and the TCRdb table lists in-frame clones only, not all of them. The sample carries roughly 480,000 clones, 75% to 90% recorded once. The sequenced sample was peripheral blood. All receptors derive from a man younger than 35 with COVID-19, enrolled during active disease.

V is TRBV29-1 and J is TRBJ2-7; TRBD1 aligns across 9 bases. The CDR3 contains 13 residues. Germline V gene lookup returns CDR1 SQVTM and CDR2 ANQGSEA. The trim removed 3 bases at V and 5 bases at J, leaving 5 bases unmatched. In nucleotides, the CDR3 is TGCAGCGTTGATGGGACAGGGAGAGACGAGCAGTACTTC. Its translation: CSVDGTGRDEQYF.

The chain couples TRBV12-3 or TRBV12-4 to TRBJ1-6; TRBD1 is a possible D gene (5 bases). The CDR3 runs 12 residues. Trimming removed 5 bases from V and 13 bases from J, with 12 bases in between. The CDR3 here is CASSPGSWPLHF. The CDR3 DNA reads as TGTGCCAGCAGTCCAGGGTCGTGGCCCCTCCACTTT.

The V call is TRBV11-3, the J call TRBJ2-1; TRBD1 matches 8 bases. Per germline, CDR1 SGHNT and CDR2 YENEEA. J gave up 5 bases and V 7 bases, and 10 bases lay outside the gene matches. This CDR3 region has 15 residues. The CDR3 sequence is CASTIRQGANNEQFF. The CDR3 DNA reads as TGTGCCAGCACCATAAGGCAGGGGGCTAACAATGAGCAGTTCTTC.

The chain couples TRBV11-2 to TRBJ2-7, with D unclear. Germline V CDR1 and CDR2: SGHAT, FQNNGV. Trimming left V 4 bases short and J 1 base short, with 5 bases between. The CDR3 has 12 amino acids. The CDR3 DNA reads TGTGCCAGCAGCTCCGGTTCCTACGAGCAGTACTTC. The encoded protein is CASSSGSYEQYF.